A selection of T cell receptor beta chains follows, all from one sample in a study of identical twins. TCRdb used MiXCR to reprocess the 5' RACE reads, holding one entry per CDR3 protein. The sample records hundreds of thousands of distinct CDR3 sequences, around 24% being singletons. This same sample was also taken into another study, of yellow fever vaccine responses in identical twins.

Sequenced sample: CD4+ T cells sorted from blood. The source of these receptors is a woman aged 18-29 years in good health. Both conserved end residues are part of each CDR3. A D gene is named only where the DNA matches it firmly. The size field is filled for only some rows; it gives once, few, many or a size class.

d_gene	abundance	v_gene	j_gene	CDR3nt	CDR3aa
NA	few	TRBV28	TRBJ2-7	TGTGCCAGCAGCGAGGGGCCTAGCTCGTCCTACGAGCAGTACTTC	CASSEGPSSSYEQYF
NA	NA	TRBV20-1	TRBJ2-5	TGCAGTGCTAGGGATTGGACAGCTCGGGACCAGTACTTC	CSARDWTARDQYF
NA	few	TRBV5-1	TRBJ2-5	TGCGCCAGCAGCTGGGGGCAGCGGAATCAAGAGACCCAGTACTTC	CASSWGQRNQETQYF
TRBD1	few	TRBV28	TRBJ2-7	TGTGCCAGCAGTACCCCCGGGACAGGGCTCTACGAGCAGTACTTC	CASSTPGTGLYEQYF
NA	NA	TRBV29-1	TRBJ1-1	TGCGCGTACCGTGGCGGTTTGAACACTGAAGCTTTCTTT	CAYRGGLNTEAFF
NA	NA	TRBV24-1	TRBJ2-1	TGTGCCACCAGTGATCAGGCCCTTCGGAATGAGCAGTTCTTC	CATSDQALRNEQFF
TRBD1	NA	TRBV20-1	TRBJ2-3	TGCAGTGCCAAACCGGGACAGGTCACAGATACGCAGTATTTT	CSAKPGQVTDTQYF
TRBD2	NA	TRBV4-1	TRBJ2-7	TGCGCCAGCAGCCCGACTCCGGGAGCGGGAGACTCCTACGAGCAGTACTTC	CASSPTPGAGDSYEQYF
NA	NA	TRBV20-1	TRBJ1-1	TGCAGTGCTAGCCGCGGGGGCACTGAAGCTTTCTTT	CSASRGGTEAFF
TRBD1	few	TRBV20-1	TRBJ2-1	TGCAGTGCTAGAGGGTGGGGACAGGGTTTACCCCTTACTAACAATGAGCAGTTCTTC	CSARGWGQGLPLTNNEQFF
NA	many	TRBV5-1	TRBJ2-7	TGCGCCAGCAGCTTATTCCCCGGGGATACCTACGAGCAGTACTTC	CASSLFPGDTYEQYF
NA	few	TRBV20-1	TRBJ2-2	TGCAGTGCGAGTCTCGGGCCTTCGCTGTTTTTT	CSASLGPSLFF
NA	NA	TRBV18	TRBJ1-6	TGTGCCAGCTCACCAGCCTATAATTCACCCCTCCACTTT	CASSPAYNSPLHF
NA	few	TRBV20-1	TRBJ2-1	TGCAGTGCTCCCCGGACACACGAGCAGTTCTTC	CSAPRTHEQFF
NA	few	TRBV19	TRBJ2-1	TGTGCCAGTAGTATCCTGGCTGAGCAGTTCTTC	CASSILAEQFF
TRBD1	NA	TRBV7-2	TRBJ2-5	TGTGCCAGCAGCCCACAGGAGACAGGGTTTGGAGAGACCCAGTACTTC	CASSPQETGFGETQYF
TRBD2	NA	TRBV12-3/TRBV12-4	TRBJ2-3	TGTACCAGCAGTCACCTCGGTCTAGCGGGATTATTGACAGATACGCAGTATTTT	CTSSHLGLAGLLTDTQYF
TRBD2	few	TRBV5-1	TRBJ2-7	TGCGCCAGCAGCTTGGAAGCTAGCGGGAGTCGTGAGCAGTACTTC	CASSLEASGSREQYF
TRBD2	few	TRBV12-3/TRBV12-4	TRBJ2-3	TGTGCCAGCAGGTCGACTAGCGGGAGCACAGATACGCAGTATTTT	CASRSTSGSTDTQYF
NA	NA	TRBV6-5	TRBJ2-2	TGTGCCAGCAGTTTGAGCTTAAACCTGAACACCGGGGAGCTGTTTTTT	CASSLSLNLNTGELFF
TRBD1	few	TRBV5-5	TRBJ2-7	TGTGCCAGCAGCTTCTCAACCACTACAGGGGCCTACGAGCAGTACTTC	CASSFSTTTGAYEQYF
NA	NA	TRBV4-1	TRBJ2-3	TGCGCCAGCAGCCAAGATCGGGCAGTGTCGGGCACAGATACGCAGTATTTT	CASSQDRAVSGTDTQYF
TRBD2	NA	TRBV6-1	TRBJ2-1	TGTGCCAGCAGTGGAATAGCGGGGGGCAATGAGCAGTTCTTC	CASSGIAGGNEQFF
NA	few	TRBV20-1	TRBJ2-5	TGCAGTGCGGTCTCGGTTTTACAAGAGACCCAGTACTTC	CSAVSVLQETQYF
NA	NA	TRBV29-1	TRBJ2-1	TGCAGCGTTGATATTCGAAGCAATGAGCAGTTCTTC	CSVDIRSNEQFF
NA	NA	TRBV20-1	TRBJ2-5	TGCAGCATGGATGAGGGAGAGACCCAGTACTTC	CSMDEGETQYF
NA	NA	TRBV7-9	TRBJ2-7	TGTGCCAGCAGCTCCTTGGTGCAACAGGGTCTGTACTTC	CASSSLVQQGLYF
TRBD1	NA	TRBV12-3/TRBV12-4	TRBJ2-4	TGTGCCAGCAGTTTAGTAGGGGGCCTAGCCAAAAACATTCAGTACTTC	CASSLVGGLAKNIQYF
NA	NA	TRBV18	TRBJ2-1	TGTGCCAGCTCACCGATCGTTATCAATGAGCAGTTCTTC	CASSPIVINEQFF
NA	few	TRBV5-1	TRBJ2-1	TGCGCCAGCAGCTTCGTCTTGAGGGATAAGAATGAGCAGTTCTTC	CASSFVLRDKNEQFF
TRBD2	NA	TRBV25-1	TRBJ2-5	TGTGCCAGTACCCAAAAAAGCGGGGAGGGGATAGGGACCCAGTACTTC	CASTQKSGEGIGTQYF
NA	NA	TRBV11-2	TRBJ1-1	TGTGCCAGCAGCAAGGAACAAGTGGAAGCTTTCTTT	CASSKEQVEAFF
TRBD2	NA	TRBV19	TRBJ2-7	TGTGCCAGTGGGCGCGGGGGAGGGTCCTACGAGCAGTACTTC	CASGRGGGSYEQYF
NA	NA	TRBV6-1	TRBJ1-2	TGTGCCAGCAGTGATCCCCAGGGAGGAGGGTATGGCTACACCTTC	CASSDPQGGGYGYTF
TRBD2	NA	TRBV5-1	TRBJ2-3	TGCGCCAGCAGCTTCGGAGCGGGGGTAATCACAGATACGCAGTATTTT	CASSFGAGVITDTQYF